Below are 17 T cell receptor beta chains sequenced from a single sample in a study of technical replicates of blood from a few donors. The repertoire was sequenced with immunoSEQ multiplex PCR; TCRdb's copy has only in-frame clones and lacks some. The sample includes 70,000 or so clones, about 87% of them seen just once. Sequencing was done on a sample of PBMCs. These receptors came from a human donor in good health. Some clones in this sample may be carry-over from other donors' samples.

The chain links TRBV11-2 to TRBJ2-1, with 9 nucleotides matching TRBD2. The CDR3 has 15 amino acids. V shed 1 base and J 9 bases; nucleotides not matched to a gene: 7. CDR1 SGHAT and CDR2 FQNNGV come from the germline V gene. The CDR3 DNA sequence: TGTGCCAGCAGCTTAGCGGGACTAGCTGTTGCTGAGCAGTTCTTC. Protein sequence: CASSLAGLAVAEQFF.

The rearrangement links TRBV5-4 to TRBJ2-1, with a tentative D call TRBD1 (6 bases). V dropped 2 bases and J dropped 6 bases, with 12 bases sitting between them. The CDR3 contains 14 residues. Germline-derived CDR1 and CDR2 are SGHNT and YYREEE (reference sequence). The CDR3 here is CASSLTAQGNEQFF. The CDR3 DNA follows: TGTGCCAGCAGCTTAACGGCACAGGGCAATGAGCAGTTCTTC.

Here the CDR3 reads CASSSPKGKVNSPLHF. In DNA form, the CDR3 reads TGTGCCAGCAGCTCGCCAAAGGGGAAGGTTAATTCACCCCTCCACTTT. J is TRBJ1-6 and V is TRBV7-9, with D tentatively TRBD1 (5 bases). V gave up 4 bases and J gave up 6 bases, with 16 bases separating them. CDR3 length equals 16 residues. Germline V gene data show CDR1 as SEHNR and CDR2 as FQNEAQ (reference sequence). Variable domain in full (rest from reference TRBV7-9 and TRBJ1-6): DTGVSQNPRHKITKRGQNVTFRCDPISEHNRLYWYRQTLGQGPEFLTYFQNEAQLEKSRLLSDRFSAERPKGSFSTLEIQRTEQGDSAMYLCASSSPKGKVNSPLHFGNGTRLTVT.

The table lists this clone with a count of one. V and J are TRBV27 and TRBJ1-5; D is perhaps TRBD1 (5 bases). This CDR3 spans 14 amino acids. The germline CDR1 and CDR2 sequences are MNHEY and SMNVEV (reference sequence). V was cut by 6 bases and J by 3 bases, with 12 bases left in between. CDR3 amino acids: CASRPTGNNQPQHF. The CDR3 DNA reads TGTGCCAGCAGACCCACAGGAAACAATCAGCCCCAGCATTTT.

V gene TRBV7-2 combines with J gene TRBJ2-3; possible D gene TRBD2, 6 bases. Germline values: CDR1 SGHTA, CDR2 FQGNSA. CDR3 length equals 15 residues. V was shortened by 5 bases and J by 2 bases, with 14 bases between the two germline ends. CDR3 DNA: TGTGCCAGCAGCACACGGGGCGGGAACACAGATACGCAGTATTTT. Its translation is CASSTRGGNTDTQYF.

V is TRBV5-6 and J is TRBJ1-1, with D possibly TRBD1 on 6 matching bases. Between the trimmed V and J ends, which lost 1 base and 10 bases, there was a span of 14 bases. The CDR3 contains 13 residues. Germline V gene data show CDR1 as SGHDT and CDR2 as YYEEEE. CDR3 in DNA: TGTGCCAGCAGCTTGTGGGGGGGCGGCGCAGCTTTCTTT. Translating it yields CASSLWGGGAAFF.

The chain uses TRBV6-6 and TRBJ2-1; D gene uncertain. This CDR3 is built from 14 residues. Germline CDR1 MNHNY, CDR2 SVGAGI (reference sequence). Trimming shortened V by 0 bases and J by 5 bases, and 8 bases separated the two germline ends. CDR3 amino acids: CASSYSGSHNEQFF. The CDR3 nucleotides read TGTGCCAGCAGTTACTCGGGTAGCCACAATGAGCAGTTCTTC.

This chain links TRBV5-4 with TRBJ1-1; D is unclear. V lost 2 bases and J lost 1, with 12 bases in between. This CDR3 is 15 amino acids long. Germline CDR1 and CDR2: SGHNT and YYREEE (reference sequence). The chain's CDR3 is CASSFGGLGNTEAFF. The CDR3 DNA reads as TGTGCCAGCAGCTTCGGCGGGCTTGGGAACACTGAAGCTTTCTTT. The full variable domain, rest sourced from reference TRBV5-4 and TRBJ1-1, is ETGVTQSPTHLIKTRGQQVTLRCSSQSGHNTVSWYQQALGQGPQFIFQYYREEENGRGNFPPRFSGLQFPNYSSELNVNALELDDSALYLCASSFGGLGNTEAFFGQGTRLTVV.

The chain joins TRBV21-1 to TRBJ1-2. TRBV21-1 counts as a pseudogene. The CDR3 totals 13 residues. CDR3 protein: CAIQRANNYGYTF. DNA of the CDR3: TGTGCCATCCAGCGGGCAAACAACTATGGCTACACCTTC.

The CDR3 sequence: CASSWDSSNQPQHF. The CDR3 DNA is TGTGCCAGCAGTTGGGACAGTAGCAATCAGCCCCAGCATTTT. This chain joins TRBV27 and TRBJ1-5; 7 bases match TRBD1. Germline-derived CDR1 and CDR2 are MNHEY and SMNVEV (reference sequence). The length of the CDR3 is 14 residues. V dropped 4 bases and J dropped 0; count of bases not matched to a gene: 0.

The V call is TRBV10-2, the J call TRBJ2-7; no definite D call. The germline V gene encodes CDR1 WSHSY and CDR2 SAAADI. Trimming took 0 bases from V and 1 from J, leaving 7 bases between them. The CDR3 has 14 residues. In nucleotides, the CDR3 is TGCGCCAGCAGTGAGTCGCACAATTCCTACGAGCAGTACTTC. Its protein product is CASSESHNSYEQYF.

Of note for this clone: Germline is not matched at one junction end, which may reflect a read error. The gene calls are TRBV5-1 and TRBJ2-1; 11 nucleotides match TRBD1. The germline CDR1 and CDR2 sequences are SGHRS and YFSETQ. The CDR3 has 13 residues. CDR3 sequence: CASSLESGTGGLF. The CDR3 nucleotides are TGCGCCAGCAGCTTGGAGAGTGGGACAGGGGGACTCTTC.

This chain links TRBV30 with TRBJ2-7; D may be TRBD2 (5 bases). The CDR3 consists of 11 residues. CDR1 is GTSNPN and CDR2 is SVGIG in the germline V gene (reference sequence). The V and J ends lost 7 bases and 4 bases respectively, with 11 bases between them. CDR3 protein: CASGRGYEQYF. The CDR3, as DNA: TGTGCCTCAGGACGGGGTTACGAGCAGTACTTC. The whole variable domain, remainder taken from reference TRBV30 and TRBJ2-7, is SQTIHQWPATLVQPVGSPLSLECTVEGTSNPNLYWYRQAAGRGLQLLFYSVGIGQISSEVPQNLSASRPQDRQFILSSKKLLLSDSGFYLCASGRGYEQYFGPGTRLTVT.

This chain joins TRBV6-5 and TRBJ2-7; TRBD2 might be the D (6 bases). V was trimmed by 2 bases and J by 4 bases, leaving 9 bases between them. The CDR3 sequence is 13 residues long. Germline V gives CDR1 MNHEY, CDR2 SVGAGI. In nucleotides, the CDR3 is TGTGCCAGCAGTTACCCTGGAGGGTACGAGCAGTACTTC. This translates into CASSYPGGYEQYF.

The J gene is TRBJ1-1, the V gene TRBV6-5; no reliable D call. Germline CDR1 and CDR2: MNHEY and SVGAGI. This CDR3 comprises 13 residues. The ends were cut back, 11 bases at V and 7 bases at J, with 20 bases in the middle. CDR3 sequence: CASMGVGYGEAFF. The DNA for the CDR3 is TGTGCCTCAATGGGCGTTGGGTACGGTGAAGCTTTCTTT.

The chain recombines TRBV27 with TRBJ1-5, with TRBD1 matching over 9 bases. The germline V gene has CDR1 MNHEY and CDR2 SMNVEV (reference sequence). This CDR3 region has 14 residues. The V gene end was trimmed by 5 bases and the J gene end by 4 bases; junction bases not matched to a gene: 3. CDR3 region: CASSQDRGNQPQHF. For the CDR3, the DNA is TGTGCCAGCAGTCAGGACAGGGGTAATCAGCCCCAGCATTTT.

This chain joins TRBV18 and TRBJ1-2; the match to TRBD1 covers 7 bases. V shed 0 bases, J shed 3 bases, and the junction held 4 bases outside the gene matches. CDR3 length: 15 amino acids. Germline values: CDR1 KGHSH, CDR2 LQKENI. The CDR3 loop reads CASSPPGGGDYGYTF. The CDR3, as DNA: TGTGCCAGCTCACCACCAGGGGGCGGAGACTATGGCTACACCTTC.